The sequence of this T cell receptor beta chain was determined in a study of blood T cell repertoires in COVID-19. Overall study context: COVID-19 samples collected from the United States, Italy and Spain covered acute and convalescent phases. From T cells, B-cell-depleted T cells, or PBMCs came the material, which was cDNA or gDNA.

Original handling: The assay estimated nucleated cells by amplifying reference gene primers. Here immunoSEQ multiplex PCR was the method, and the copy in TCRdb shows in-frame clones only, minus some. The D gene and trimming were derived from the DNA, and the V and J assignments and clone size from that table. The sample holds a few hundred thousand clones; 87% are singletons and the top ten take approximately 2.3%. The CDR3 totals 11 residues. V dropped 4 bases and J dropped 15 bases, with 13 bases sitting between them. The V and J genes are TRBV12-3 or TRBV12-4 and TRBJ2-1; D might be TRBD2 (5 bases). The clonotype was recovered from a woman aged 45-60 years with acute or convalescent COVID-19. The specimen sequenced was peripheral blood. The CDR3: CASSSRETGFF. For the CDR3, the DNA is TGTGCCAGCAGTTCCCGGGAAACGGGGTTCTTC.